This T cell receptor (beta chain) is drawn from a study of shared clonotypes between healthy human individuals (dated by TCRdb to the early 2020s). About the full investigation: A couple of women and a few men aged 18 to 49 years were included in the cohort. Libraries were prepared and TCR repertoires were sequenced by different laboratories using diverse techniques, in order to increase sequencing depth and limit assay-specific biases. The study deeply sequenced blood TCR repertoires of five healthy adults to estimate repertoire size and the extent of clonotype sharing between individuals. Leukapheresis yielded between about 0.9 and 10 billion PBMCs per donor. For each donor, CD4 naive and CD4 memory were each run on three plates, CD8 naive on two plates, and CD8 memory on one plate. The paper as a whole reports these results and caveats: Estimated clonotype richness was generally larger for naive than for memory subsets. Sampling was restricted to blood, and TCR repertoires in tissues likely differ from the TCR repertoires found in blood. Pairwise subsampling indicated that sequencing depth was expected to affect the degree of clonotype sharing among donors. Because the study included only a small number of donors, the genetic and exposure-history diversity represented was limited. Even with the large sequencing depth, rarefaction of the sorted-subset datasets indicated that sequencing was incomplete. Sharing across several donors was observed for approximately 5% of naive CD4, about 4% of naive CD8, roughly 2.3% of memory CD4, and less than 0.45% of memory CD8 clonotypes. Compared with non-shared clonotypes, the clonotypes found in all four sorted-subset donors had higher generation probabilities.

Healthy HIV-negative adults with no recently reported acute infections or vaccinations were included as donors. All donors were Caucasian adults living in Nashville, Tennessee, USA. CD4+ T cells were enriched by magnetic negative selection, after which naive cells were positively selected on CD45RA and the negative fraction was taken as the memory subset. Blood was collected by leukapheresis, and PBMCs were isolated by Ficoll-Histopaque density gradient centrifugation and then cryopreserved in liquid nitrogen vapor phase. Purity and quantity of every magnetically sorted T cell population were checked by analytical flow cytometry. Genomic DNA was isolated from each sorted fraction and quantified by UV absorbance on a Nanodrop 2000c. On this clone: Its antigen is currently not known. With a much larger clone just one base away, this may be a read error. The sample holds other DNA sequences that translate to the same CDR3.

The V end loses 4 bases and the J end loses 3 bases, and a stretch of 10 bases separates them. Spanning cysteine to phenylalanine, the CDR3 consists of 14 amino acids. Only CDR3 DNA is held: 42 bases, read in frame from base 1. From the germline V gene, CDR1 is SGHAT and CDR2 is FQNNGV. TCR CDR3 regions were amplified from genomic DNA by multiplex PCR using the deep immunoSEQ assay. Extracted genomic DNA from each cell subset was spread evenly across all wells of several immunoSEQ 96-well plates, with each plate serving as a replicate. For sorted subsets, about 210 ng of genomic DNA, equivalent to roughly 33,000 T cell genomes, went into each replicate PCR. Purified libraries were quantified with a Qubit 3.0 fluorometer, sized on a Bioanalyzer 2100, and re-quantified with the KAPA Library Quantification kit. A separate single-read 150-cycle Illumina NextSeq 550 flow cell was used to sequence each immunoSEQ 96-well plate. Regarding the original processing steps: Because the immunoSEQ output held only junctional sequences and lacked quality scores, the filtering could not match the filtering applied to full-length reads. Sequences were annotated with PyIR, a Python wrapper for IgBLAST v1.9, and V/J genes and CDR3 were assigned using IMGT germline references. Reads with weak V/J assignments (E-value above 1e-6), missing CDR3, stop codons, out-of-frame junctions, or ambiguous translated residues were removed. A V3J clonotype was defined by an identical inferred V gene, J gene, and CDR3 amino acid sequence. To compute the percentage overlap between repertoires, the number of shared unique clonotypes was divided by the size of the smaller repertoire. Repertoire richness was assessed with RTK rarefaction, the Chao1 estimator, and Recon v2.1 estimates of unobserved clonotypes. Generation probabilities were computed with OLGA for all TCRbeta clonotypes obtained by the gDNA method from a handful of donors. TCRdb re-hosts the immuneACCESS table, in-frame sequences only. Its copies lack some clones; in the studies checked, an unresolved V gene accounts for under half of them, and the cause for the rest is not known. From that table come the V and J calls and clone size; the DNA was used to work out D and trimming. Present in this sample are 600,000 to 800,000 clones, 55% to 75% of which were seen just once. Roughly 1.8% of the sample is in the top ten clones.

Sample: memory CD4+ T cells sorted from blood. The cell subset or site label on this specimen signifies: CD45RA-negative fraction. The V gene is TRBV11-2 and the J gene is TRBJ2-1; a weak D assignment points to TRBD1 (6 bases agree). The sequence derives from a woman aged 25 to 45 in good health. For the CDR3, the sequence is CASSSGQGYNEQFF. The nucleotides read TGTGCCAGCAGCTCGGGACAAGGCTACAATGAGCAGTTCTTC.